These T cell receptor beta chains were read from a single sample in a study of blood T cell repertoires in COVID-19. The repertoire was sequenced with immunoSEQ multiplex PCR; TCRdb's copy has only in-frame clones and lacks some. The data contain hundreds of thousands of clones, 70% to 90% of them singletons. Sequences were obtained from PBMCs or T cells enriched from blood (not recorded which). The origin of the receptors is a woman aged 25 to 39 who had recovered from COVID-19. CDR3s include the opening cysteine and the closing phenylalanine or tryptophan. The D gene is left open where the match is weak. Some rows have no size entry. The others give once, few or many, or a class for an expanded clone.

TRBV5-1	TRBJ2-1	once	TRBD1	TGCGCCAGCAGCGGGACAGGGGTAGGCAATGAGCAGTTCTTC	CASSGTGVGNEQFF
TRBV19	TRBJ2-1	NA	TRBD2	TGTGCCGGGAAGCGGGAGGGCCGAGGGCTCTACTACAATGAGCAGTTCTTC	CAGKREGRGLYYNEQFF
TRBV29-1	TRBJ1-1	NA	TRBD1	TGCAGCGTTGAACCCAGCAGGGGGCGAAAATACACTGAAGCTTTCTTT	CSVEPSRGRKYTEAFF
TRBV18	TRBJ1-2	NA	TRBD1	TGTGCCAGCTCACCGAATACAGGGGGCGAGACCCTAGCAGACTTCTATGGCTACACCTTC	CASSPNTGGETLADFYGYTF
TRBV27	TRBJ2-7	NA	TRBD2	TGTGCCAGCAGTTTATCCACGGGACTAGCCTACGAGCAGTACTTC	CASSLSTGLAYEQYF
TRBV9	TRBJ2-5	NA	TRBD1	TGTGCCAGCAGCTCCCGATTCGGACAGGGGGGGGAGACCCAGTACTTC	CASSSRFGQGGETQYF
TRBV27	TRBJ1-2	NA	TRBD1	TGTGCCAGCAGTCTACAGGGGGCCGGTGGCTACACCTTC	CASSLQGAGGYTF
TRBV28	TRBJ2-5	NA	NA	TGTGCCAGCAGTTCACCCGGGAGAATCCCACAAGAGACCCAGTACTTC	CASSSPGRIPQETQYF
TRBV28	TRBJ1-1	NA	NA	TGTGCCAGCAGTTTATGGGAGGGCGGGGACACTGAAGCTTTCTTT	CASSLWEGGDTEAFF
TRBV29-1	TRBJ1-1	NA	TRBD1	TGCAGCGTTGTAGTAAGGACAGGGGGGAACACTGAAGCTTTCTTT	CSVVVRTGGNTEAFF
TRBV14	TRBJ2-7	NA	TRBD1	TGTGCCAGCAGCCAGAGCGTCATAGGGACAGGGCCTTACGAGCAGTACTTC	CASSQSVIGTGPYEQYF
TRBV19	TRBJ1-1	once	NA	TGTGCCAGTACCCCCGGGGCGGGGGAAGCTTTCTTT	CASTPGAGEAFF
TRBV28	TRBJ2-7	NA	NA	TGTGCCAGCAGTTCCCCAGGGGCCTACGAGCAGTACTTC	CASSSPGAYEQYF
TRBV5-1	TRBJ2-5	once	TRBD2	TGCGCCAGCAGTCTAGCGGGGGGCCCCCAGTACTTC	CASSLAGGPQYF